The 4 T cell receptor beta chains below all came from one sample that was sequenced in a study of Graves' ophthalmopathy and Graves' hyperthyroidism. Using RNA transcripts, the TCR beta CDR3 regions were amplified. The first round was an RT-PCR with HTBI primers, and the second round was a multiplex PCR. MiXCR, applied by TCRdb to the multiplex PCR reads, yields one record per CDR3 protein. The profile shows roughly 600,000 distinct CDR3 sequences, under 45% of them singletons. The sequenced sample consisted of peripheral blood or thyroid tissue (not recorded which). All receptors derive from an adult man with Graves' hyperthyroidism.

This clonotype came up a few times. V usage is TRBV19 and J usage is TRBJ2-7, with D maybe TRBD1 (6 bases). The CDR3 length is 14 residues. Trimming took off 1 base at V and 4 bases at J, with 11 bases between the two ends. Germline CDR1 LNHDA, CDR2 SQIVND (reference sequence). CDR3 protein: CASSIAGDGYEQYF. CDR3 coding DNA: TGTGCCAGTAGTATAGCAGGGGATGGGTACGAGCAGTACTTC.

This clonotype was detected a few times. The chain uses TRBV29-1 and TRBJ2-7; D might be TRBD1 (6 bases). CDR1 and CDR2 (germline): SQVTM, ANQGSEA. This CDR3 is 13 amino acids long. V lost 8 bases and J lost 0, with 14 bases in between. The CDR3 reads CSFRQASSYEQYF. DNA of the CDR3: TGCAGCTTCCGACAGGCTAGCTCCTACGAGCAGTACTTC.

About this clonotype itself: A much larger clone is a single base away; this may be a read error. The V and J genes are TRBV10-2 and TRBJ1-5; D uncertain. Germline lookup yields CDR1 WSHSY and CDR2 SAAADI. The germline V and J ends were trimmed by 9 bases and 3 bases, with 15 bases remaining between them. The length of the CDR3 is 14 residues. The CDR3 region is CASRPPGINQPQHF. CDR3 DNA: TGCGCCAGTCGACCCCCGGGTATCAATCAGCCCCAGCATTTT.

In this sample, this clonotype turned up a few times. CDR3 loop: CASSHWGSNQPQHF. CDR3 DNA: TGTGCCAGCAGCCACTGGGGTAGCAATCAGCCCCAGCATTTT. The chain combines TRBV3-1 with TRBJ1-5; unclear D gene. The CDR3 covers 14 residues. From germline, CDR1 is LGHDT and CDR2 YNNKEL (reference sequence). V was trimmed by 3 bases and J by 0 bases, leaving 6 bases between them.